The T cell receptor beta chain described here comes from a study of breast tumors, draining lymph nodes, adjacent tissues. General study results and limits: Compared with basal-like, luminal-like tumors shared significantly more repertoire with nontumor tissue. Data only fit, rather than demonstrated, lymph node origin of most tumor T cells. Tumors had less TCR diversity than lymph nodes, more than nontumor tissue.

CDR1 and CDR2 (germline): SNHLY, FYNNEI. The CDR3 has 11 residues. V dropped 7 bases and J dropped 6 bases, with 7 bases sitting between them. One entry per CDR3 protein, called by TCRdb with MiXCR from the multiplex PCR reads. The repertoire holds more than 250,000 distinct CDR3 sequences, with roughly 31% as singletons. Of note for this clonotype: Antigen specificity is unknown. A much larger clonotype is one base distant, so this may be a read error.

Breast cancer patients provided tissue from their axillary draining lymph nodes. The gene calls are TRBV2 and TRBJ2-1; tentatively, D is TRBD2 (5 bases). This receptor was obtained from a female donor with breast cancer. Some clones in this sample may be carry-over from other donors' samples. Sequencing was done on a sample of axillary lymph node tissue. The CDR3 sequence: CASTGSNEQFF. As DNA, the CDR3 is TGTGCCAGCACGGGGTCCAATGAGCAGTTCTTC.